These T cell receptor beta chains were read from a single sample in a study of technical replicates of blood from a handful of donors. TCRdb's copy holds only in-frame clones and misses some; the assay was immunoSEQ multiplex PCR. The top ten clones hold 4.5% to 5% of a sample with some 70,000 clones, about 89% of them seen once. Sequenced material: PBMCs. These receptors originate from a human donor in good health. Some clones in this sample may be carry-over from other donors' samples. CDR3s include the opening cysteine and the closing phenylalanine or tryptophan. The D gene is left open where the match is weak. Clone size is not always given. Where it is, it says once, few, many or a class for expanded clones.

D: .
V: TRBV2
size: .
J: TRBJ2-5
CDR3: CASSLQETQYF
DNA: TGTGCCAGCAGTCTTCAAGAGACCCAGTACTTC

D: .
V: TRBV30
size: .
J: TRBJ2-7
CDR3: CAWDLGASYEQYF
DNA: TGTGCCTGGGACCTAGGGGCTTCCTACGAGCAGTACTTC

D: .
V: TRBV4-1
size: .
J: TRBJ2-1
CDR3: CASSEEQGRNEQFF
DNA: TGCGCCAGCAGCGAGGAACAGGGCCGTAATGAGCAGTTCTTC

D: TRBD1
V: TRBV9
size: .
J: TRBJ2-1
CDR3: CASSVFGTGLGEQFF
DNA: TGTGCCAGCAGCGTATTTGGGACAGGGTTAGGTGAGCAGTTCTTC

D: TRBD2
V: TRBV29-1
size: .
J: TRBJ2-2
CDR3: CSAKTSGGNTGELFF
DNA: TGCAGCGCCAAAACTAGCGGGGGGAACACCGGGGAGCTGTTTTTT

D: TRBD1
V: TRBV29-1
size: .
J: TRBJ2-7
CDR3: CSVGDRGPYEQYF
DNA: TGCAGCGTTGGTGACAGGGGGCCGTACGAGCAGTACTTC

D: .
V: TRBV20-1
size: .
J: TRBJ1-1
CDR3: CSARRGAEAFF
DNA: TGCAGTGCTAGGCGGGGGGCTGAAGCTTTCTTT

D: .
V: TRBV9
size: .
J: TRBJ2-7
CDR3: CASSVRGQYF
DNA: TGTGCCAGCAGCGTAAGGGGGCAGTACTTC

D: TRBD2
V: TRBV27
size: .
J: TRBJ2-2
CDR3: CASSSDEREGTGELFF
DNA: TGTGCCAGCAGTTCCGATGAGCGGGAGGGCACCGGGGAGCTGTTTTTT

D: .
V: TRBV5-8
size: .
J: TRBJ1-1
CDR3: CASSFNRVGTEAFF
DNA: TGTGCCAGCAGCTTTAACAGGGTGGGCACTGAAGCTTTCTTT

D: .
V: TRBV6-1
size: .
J: TRBJ2-5
CDR3: CAARPRGGGETQYF
DNA: TGTGCCGCACGCCCGAGGGGGGGCGGGGAGACCCAGTACTTC

D: TRBD2
V: TRBV5-1
size: .
J: TRBJ2-7
CDR3: CASSGGRWVGTSGTYEQYF
DNA: TGCGCCAGCAGCGGAGGTAGGTGGGTCGGGACTAGCGGTACCTACGAGCAGTACTTC

D: TRBD1
V: TRBV7-9
size: .
J: TRBJ2-7
CDR3: CASSFLGGGQGAGEQYF
DNA: TGTGCCAGCAGCTTCCTGGGAGGCGGACAGGGGGCGGGAGAGCAGTACTTC

D: .
V: TRBV12-2
size: once
J: TRBJ2-1
CDR3: CASRHGGRARNEQFF
DNA: TGTGCAAGTCGCCATGGGGGGAGGGCCAGAAATGAGCAGTTCTTC

D: TRBD2
V: TRBV30
size: .
J: TRBJ2-1
CDR3: CAWFPGLAHNEQFF
DNA: TGTGCCTGGTTCCCGGGACTAGCCCACAATGAGCAGTTCTTC

D: .
V: TRBV29-1
size: .
J: TRBJ2-5
CDR3: CSQTGSGGTQYF
DNA: TGCAGCCAGACAGGGTCCGGGGGGACCCAGTACTTC

D: .
V: TRBV11-2
size: .
J: TRBJ2-7
CDR3: CASSLGWGGDYEQYF
DNA: TGTGCCAGCAGCCTCGGGTGGGGCGGTGATTACGAGCAGTACTTC

D: TRBD1
V: TRBV30
size: once
J: TRBJ1-5
CDR3: CAWSVTGGQPQHF
DNA: TGTGCCTGGAGTGTGACAGGGGGACAGCCCCAGCATTTT

D: TRBD2
V: TRBV7-9
size: .
J: TRBJ2-1
CDR3: CASSIQGLAGGVEQFF
DNA: TGTGCCAGCAGCATTCAGGGACTAGCGGGAGGAGTTGAGCAGTTCTTC

D: TRBD2
V: TRBV10-3
size: .
J: TRBJ2-7
CDR3: CAISVGDYSYEQYF
DNA: TGTGCCATCAGTGTTGGGGACTATTCCTACGAGCAGTACTTC

D: .
V: TRBV14
size: once
J: TRBJ1-5
CDR3: CASSLTGNQPQHF
DNA: TGTGCCAGCAGCCTTACGGGGAATCAGCCCCAGCATTTT

D: .
V: TRBV19
size: few
J: TRBJ1-6
CDR3: CASSREGASGSPLHF
DNA: TGTGCCAGTAGTAGGGAAGGGGCGAGTGGTTCACCCCTCCACTTT

D: TRBD1
V: TRBV29-1
size: .
J: TRBJ1-1
CDR3: CSTRGTANTEAFF
DNA: TGCAGCACTAGGGGGACAGCGAACACTGAAGCTTTCTTT

D: TRBD1
V: TRBV6-5
size: .
J: TRBJ2-7
CDR3: CASSRQGYDEQYF
DNA: TGTGCCAGCAGCCGACAGGGGTACGACGAGCAGTACTTC